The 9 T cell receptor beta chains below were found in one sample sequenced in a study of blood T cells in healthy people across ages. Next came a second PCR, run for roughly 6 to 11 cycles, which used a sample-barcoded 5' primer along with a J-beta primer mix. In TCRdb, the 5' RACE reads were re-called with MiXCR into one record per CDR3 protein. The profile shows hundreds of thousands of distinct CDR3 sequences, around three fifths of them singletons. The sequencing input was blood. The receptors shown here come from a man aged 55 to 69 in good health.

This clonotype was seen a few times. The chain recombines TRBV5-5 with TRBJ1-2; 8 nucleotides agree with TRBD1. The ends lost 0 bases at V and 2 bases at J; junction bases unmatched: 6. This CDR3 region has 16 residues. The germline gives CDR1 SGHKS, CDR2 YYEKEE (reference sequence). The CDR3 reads CASSLAPGQVNYGYTF. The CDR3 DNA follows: TGTGCCAGCAGCTTGGCCCCGGGACAGGTGAACTATGGCTACACCTTC.

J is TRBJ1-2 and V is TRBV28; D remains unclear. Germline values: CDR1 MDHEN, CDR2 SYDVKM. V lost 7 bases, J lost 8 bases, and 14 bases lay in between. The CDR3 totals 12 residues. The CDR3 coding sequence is TGTGCCAGCACCTCGGGAAGGAACGGCTACACCTTC. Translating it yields CASTSGRNGYTF.

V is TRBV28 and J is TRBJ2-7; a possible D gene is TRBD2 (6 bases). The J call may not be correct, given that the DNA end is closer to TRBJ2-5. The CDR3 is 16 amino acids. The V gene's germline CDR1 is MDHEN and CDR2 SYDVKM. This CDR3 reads CASSPTPEGVVETQYF. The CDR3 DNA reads TGTGCCAGCAGTCCAACCCCGGAGGGTGTGGTGGAGACCCAGTACTTC.

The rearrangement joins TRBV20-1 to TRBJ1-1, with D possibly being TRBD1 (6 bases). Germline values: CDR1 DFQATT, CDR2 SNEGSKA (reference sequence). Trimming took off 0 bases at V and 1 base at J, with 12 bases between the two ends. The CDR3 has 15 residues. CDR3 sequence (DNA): TGCAGTGCTAGAGAAGGGGGGAGGTCGAACACTGAAGCTTTCTTT. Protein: CSAREGGRSNTEAFF.

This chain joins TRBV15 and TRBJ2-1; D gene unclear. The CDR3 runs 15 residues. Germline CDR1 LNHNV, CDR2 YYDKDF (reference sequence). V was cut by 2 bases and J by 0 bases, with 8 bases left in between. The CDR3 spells CATSRRTSSYNEQFF. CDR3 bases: TGTGCCACCAGCAGACGAACGAGCTCCTACAATGAGCAGTTCTTC. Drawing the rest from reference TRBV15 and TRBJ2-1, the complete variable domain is DAMVIQNPRYQVTQFGKPVTLSCSQTLNHNVMYWYQQKSSQAPKLLFHYYDKDFNNEADTPDNFQSRRPNTSFCFLDIRSPGLGDTAMYLCATSRRTSSYNEQFFGPGTRLTVL.

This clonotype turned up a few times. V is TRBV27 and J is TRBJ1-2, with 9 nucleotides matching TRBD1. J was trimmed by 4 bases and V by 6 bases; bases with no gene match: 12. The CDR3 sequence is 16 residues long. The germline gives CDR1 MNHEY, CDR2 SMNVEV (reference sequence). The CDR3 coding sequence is TGTGCCAGCAGCCATATCACAGGGACAGGGTTCTATGGCTACACCTTC. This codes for CASSHITGTGFYGYTF.

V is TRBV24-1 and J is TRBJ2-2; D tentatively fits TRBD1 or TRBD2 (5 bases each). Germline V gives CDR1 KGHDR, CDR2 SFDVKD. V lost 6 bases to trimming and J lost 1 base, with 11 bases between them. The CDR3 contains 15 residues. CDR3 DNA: TGTGCCACCAGTAACCGGGACGGGAACACCGGGGAGCTGTTTTTT. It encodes CATSNRDGNTGELFF.

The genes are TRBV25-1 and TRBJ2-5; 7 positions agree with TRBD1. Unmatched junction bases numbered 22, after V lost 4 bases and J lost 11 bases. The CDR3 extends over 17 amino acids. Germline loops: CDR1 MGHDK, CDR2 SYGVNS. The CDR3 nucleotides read TGTGCCAGCAGTGCACCTCGACAGGGAATGTTGGAGAATGAGCAGTACTTC. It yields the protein CASSAPRQGMLENEQYF. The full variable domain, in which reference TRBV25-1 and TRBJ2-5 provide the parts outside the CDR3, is EADIYQTPRYLVIGTGKKITLECSQTMGHDKMYWYQQDPGMELHLIHYSYGVNSTEKGDLSSESTVSRIRTEHFPLTLESARPSHTSQYLCASSAPRQGMLENEQYFGPGTRLLVL.

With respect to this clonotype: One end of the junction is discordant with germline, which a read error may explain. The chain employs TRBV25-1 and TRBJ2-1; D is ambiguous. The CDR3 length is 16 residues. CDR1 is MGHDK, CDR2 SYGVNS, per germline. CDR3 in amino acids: CASSVQGTVSYNEQFF. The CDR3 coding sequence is TGTGCCAGCAGTGTCCAAGGTACAGTCTCCTACAACGAGCAGTTCTTC. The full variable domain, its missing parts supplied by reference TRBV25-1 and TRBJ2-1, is EADIYQTPRYLVIGTGKKITLECSQTMGHDKMYWYQQDPGMELHLIHYSYGVNSTEKGDLSSESTVSRIRTEHFPLTLESARPSHTSQYLCASSVQGTVSYNEQFFGPGTRLTVL.